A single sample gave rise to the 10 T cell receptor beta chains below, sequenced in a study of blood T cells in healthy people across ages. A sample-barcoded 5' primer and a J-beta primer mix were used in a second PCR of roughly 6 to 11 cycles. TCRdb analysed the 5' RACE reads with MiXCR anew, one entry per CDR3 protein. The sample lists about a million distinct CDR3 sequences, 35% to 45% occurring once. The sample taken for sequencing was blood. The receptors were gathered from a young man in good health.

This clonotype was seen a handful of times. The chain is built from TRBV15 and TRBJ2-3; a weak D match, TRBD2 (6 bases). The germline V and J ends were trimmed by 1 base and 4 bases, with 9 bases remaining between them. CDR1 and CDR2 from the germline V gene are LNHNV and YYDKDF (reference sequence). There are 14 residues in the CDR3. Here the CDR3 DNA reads TGTGCCACCAGCAGAGGGAGGGGATCAGATACGCAGTATTTT. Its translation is CATSRGRGSDTQYF.

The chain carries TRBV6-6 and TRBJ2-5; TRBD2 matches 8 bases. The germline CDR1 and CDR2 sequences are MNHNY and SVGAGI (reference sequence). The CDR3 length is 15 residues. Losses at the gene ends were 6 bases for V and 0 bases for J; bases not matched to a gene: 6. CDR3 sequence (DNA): TGTGCCAGCAGAACACAACTAGCGGACCAAGAGACCCAGTACTTC. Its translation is CASRTQLADQETQYF.

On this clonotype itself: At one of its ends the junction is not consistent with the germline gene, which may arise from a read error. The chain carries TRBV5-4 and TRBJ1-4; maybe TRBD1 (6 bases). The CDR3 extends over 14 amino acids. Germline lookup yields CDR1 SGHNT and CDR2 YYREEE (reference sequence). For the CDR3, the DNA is TGTGTCAGCAGCTTGGACAGACTCAATGAAAAACTGTTTTTT. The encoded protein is CVSSLDRLNEKLFF.

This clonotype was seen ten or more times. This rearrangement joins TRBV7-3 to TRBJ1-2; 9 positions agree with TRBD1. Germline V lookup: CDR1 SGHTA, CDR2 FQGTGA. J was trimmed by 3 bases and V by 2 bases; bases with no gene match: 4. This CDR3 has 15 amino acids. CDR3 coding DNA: TGTGCCAGCAGCTTATCACAGGGGGCAGACTATGGCTACACCTTC. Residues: CASSLSQGADYGYTF. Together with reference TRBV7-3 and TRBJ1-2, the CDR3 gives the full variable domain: GAGVSQTPSNKVTEKGKYVELRCDPISGHTALYWYRQSLGQGPEFLIYFQGTGAADDSGLPNDRFFAVRPEGSVSTLKIQRTERGDSAVYLCASSLSQGADYGYTFGSGTRLTVV.

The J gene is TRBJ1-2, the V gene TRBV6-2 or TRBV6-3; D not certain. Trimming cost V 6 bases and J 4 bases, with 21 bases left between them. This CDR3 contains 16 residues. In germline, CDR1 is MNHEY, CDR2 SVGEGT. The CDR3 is CASSPGFGMEFYGYTF. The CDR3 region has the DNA TGTGCCAGCAGCCCGGGATTCGGGATGGAGTTCTATGGCTACACCTTC.

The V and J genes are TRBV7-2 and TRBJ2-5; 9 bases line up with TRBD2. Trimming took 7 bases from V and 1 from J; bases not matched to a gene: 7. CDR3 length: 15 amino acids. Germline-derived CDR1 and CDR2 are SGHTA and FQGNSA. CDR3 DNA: TGTGCCAGCACCTCTGATAGCGGGGGCCAAGAGACCCAGTACTTC. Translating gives CASTSDSGGQETQYF.

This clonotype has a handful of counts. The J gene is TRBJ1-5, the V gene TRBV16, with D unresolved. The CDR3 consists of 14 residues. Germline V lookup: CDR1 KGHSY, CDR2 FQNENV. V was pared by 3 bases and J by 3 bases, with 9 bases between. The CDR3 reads CASSQSDPNQPQHF. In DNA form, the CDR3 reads TGTGCCAGCAGCCAGTCCGACCCCAATCAGCCCCAGCATTTT. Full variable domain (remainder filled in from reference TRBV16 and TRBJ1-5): GEEVAQTPKHLVRGEGQKAKLYCAPIKGHSYVFWYQQVLKNEFKFLISFQNENVFDETGMPKERFSAKCLPNSPCSLEIQATKLEDSAVYFCASSQSDPNQPQHFGDGTRLSIL.

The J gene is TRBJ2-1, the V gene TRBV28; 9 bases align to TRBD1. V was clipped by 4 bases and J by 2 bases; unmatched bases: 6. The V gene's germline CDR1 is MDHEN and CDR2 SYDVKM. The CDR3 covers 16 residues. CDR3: CASSYPGTGTYNEQFF. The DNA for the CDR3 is TGTGCCAGCAGTTATCCCGGGACAGGGACCTACAATGAGCAGTTCTTC.

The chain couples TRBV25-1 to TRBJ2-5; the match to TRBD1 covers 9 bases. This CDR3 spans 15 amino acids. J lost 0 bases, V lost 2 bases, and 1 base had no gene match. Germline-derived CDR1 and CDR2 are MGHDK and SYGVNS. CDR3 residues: CASSEGTGYQETQYF. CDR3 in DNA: TGTGCCAGCAGTGAAGGGACAGGGTACCAAGAGACCCAGTACTTC. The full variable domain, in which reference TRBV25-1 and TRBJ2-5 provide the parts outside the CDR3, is EADIYQTPRYLVIGTGKKITLECSQTMGHDKMYWYQQDPGMELHLIHYSYGVNSTEKGDLSSESTVSRIRTEHFPLTLESARPSHTSQYLCASSEGTGYQETQYFGPGTRLLVL.

The CDR3 loop reads CASSQDKAIRYTEAFF. As DNA, the CDR3 is TGCGCCAGCAGCCAAGATAAGGCTATTCGGTACACTGAAGCTTTCTTT. The chain recombines TRBV4-1 with TRBJ1-1, with no clear D. The V end lost 0 bases, the J end lost 3 bases, and 14 bases lay between the germline ends. The CDR3 length is 16 residues. Germline CDR1 is MGHRA and CDR2 is YSYEKL.